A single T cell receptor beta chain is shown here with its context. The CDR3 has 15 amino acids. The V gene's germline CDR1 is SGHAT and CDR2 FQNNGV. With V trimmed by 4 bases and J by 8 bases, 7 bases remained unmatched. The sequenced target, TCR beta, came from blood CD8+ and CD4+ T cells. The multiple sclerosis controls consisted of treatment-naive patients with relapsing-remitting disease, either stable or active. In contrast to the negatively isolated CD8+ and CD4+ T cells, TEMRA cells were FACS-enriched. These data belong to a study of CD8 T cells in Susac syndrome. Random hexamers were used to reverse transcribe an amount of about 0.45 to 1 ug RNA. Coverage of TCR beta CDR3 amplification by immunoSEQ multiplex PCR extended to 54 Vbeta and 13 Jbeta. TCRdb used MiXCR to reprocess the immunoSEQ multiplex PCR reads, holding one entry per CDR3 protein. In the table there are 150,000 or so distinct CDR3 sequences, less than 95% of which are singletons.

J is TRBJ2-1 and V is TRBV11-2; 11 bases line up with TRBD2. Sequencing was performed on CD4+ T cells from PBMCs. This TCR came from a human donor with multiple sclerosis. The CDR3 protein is CASSSSSGRFYEQFF. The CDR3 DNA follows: TGTGCCAGCAGCTCCTCTAGCGGGAGGTTCTATGAGCAGTTCTTC.